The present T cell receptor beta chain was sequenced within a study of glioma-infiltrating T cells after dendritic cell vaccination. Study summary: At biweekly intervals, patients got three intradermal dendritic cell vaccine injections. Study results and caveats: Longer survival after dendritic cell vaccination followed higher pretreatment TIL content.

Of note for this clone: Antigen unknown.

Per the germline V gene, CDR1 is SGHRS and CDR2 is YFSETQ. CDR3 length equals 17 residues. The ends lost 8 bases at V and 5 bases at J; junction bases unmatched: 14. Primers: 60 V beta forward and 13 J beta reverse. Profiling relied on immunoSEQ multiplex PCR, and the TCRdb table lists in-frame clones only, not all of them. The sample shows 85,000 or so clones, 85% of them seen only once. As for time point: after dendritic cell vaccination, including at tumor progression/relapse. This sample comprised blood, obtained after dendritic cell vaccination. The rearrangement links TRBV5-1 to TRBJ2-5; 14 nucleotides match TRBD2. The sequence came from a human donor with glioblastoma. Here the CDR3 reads CARAGTSGRGLVETQYF. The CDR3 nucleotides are TGCGCCAGGGCAGGGACTAGCGGGAGAGGATTGGTGGAGACCCAGTACTTC.